The sequence of this T cell receptor beta chain was determined in a study of spatial heterogeneity in lung cancer. Many counts were recorded for this clonotype. The germline V gene has CDR1 MDHEN and CDR2 SYDVKM. The V gene end was trimmed by 7 bases and the J gene end by 4 bases; junction bases not matched to a gene: 9. CDR3 length: 15 amino acids. As to time point: sample taken at primary tumor resection. MiXCR, applied by TCRdb to the 5' RACE reads, yields one record per CDR3 protein. Of about 92,000 distinct CDR3 sequences detected, approximately 12% appear once; the ten largest clones hold about 38%.

Sample: PBMCs, taken at surgery. The chain joins TRBV28 to TRBJ2-1, with 8 nucleotides matching TRBD2. The TCR sequence derives from a male donor with early-stage non-small cell lung cancer. The DNA for the CDR3 is TGTGCCAGCACCCGGGAGGGCTTCTCTTACAATGAGCAGTTCTTC. Encoded protein: CASTREGFSYNEQFF.